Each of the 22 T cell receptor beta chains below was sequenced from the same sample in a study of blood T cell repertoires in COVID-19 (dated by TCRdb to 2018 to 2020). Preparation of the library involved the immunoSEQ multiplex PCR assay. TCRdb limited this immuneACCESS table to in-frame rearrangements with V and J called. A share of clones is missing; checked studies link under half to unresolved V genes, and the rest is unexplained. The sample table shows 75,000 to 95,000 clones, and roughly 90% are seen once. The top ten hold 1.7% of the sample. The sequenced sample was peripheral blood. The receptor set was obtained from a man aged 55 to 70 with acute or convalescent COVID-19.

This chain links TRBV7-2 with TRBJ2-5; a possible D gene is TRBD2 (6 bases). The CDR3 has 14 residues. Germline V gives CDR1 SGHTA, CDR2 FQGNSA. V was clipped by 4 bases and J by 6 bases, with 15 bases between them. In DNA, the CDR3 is TGTGCCAGCAGCTCCGACTGGACTATGAAGACCCAGTACTTC. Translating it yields CASSSDWTMKTQYF.

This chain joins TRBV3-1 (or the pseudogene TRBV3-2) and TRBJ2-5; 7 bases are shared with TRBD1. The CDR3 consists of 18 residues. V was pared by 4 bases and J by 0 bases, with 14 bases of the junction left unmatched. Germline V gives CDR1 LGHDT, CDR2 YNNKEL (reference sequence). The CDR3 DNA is TGTGCCAGCAGCCCTGGGACAGATTACACAGTTGACCAAGAGACCCAGTACTTC. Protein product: CASSPGTDYTVDQETQYF.

The CDR3 loop is CASSIARQVAKNIQYF. The CDR3 DNA reads TGTGCCAGTAGTATCGCCCGCCAGGTAGCCAAAAACATTCAGTACTTC. The V gene is TRBV19, the J gene TRBJ2-4; D is ambiguous. The CDR3 has 16 residues. CDR1 is LNHDA, CDR2 SQIVND, per germline (reference sequence). Trimming took 3 bases from V and 0 from J, leaving 12 bases between them.

CDR3 sequence: CASSDRTGRTEAFF. Written as DNA, the CDR3 is TGTGCCAGCAGTGACAGGACAGGGAGGACTGAAGCTTTCTTT. The genes are TRBV6-1 and TRBJ1-1; 8 bases are a match to TRBD1. The J segment lost 5 bases and the V segment lost 3 bases, leaving 5 bases of the junction unmatched. The CDR3 contains 14 residues. In germline, CDR1 is MNHNS, CDR2 SASEGT.

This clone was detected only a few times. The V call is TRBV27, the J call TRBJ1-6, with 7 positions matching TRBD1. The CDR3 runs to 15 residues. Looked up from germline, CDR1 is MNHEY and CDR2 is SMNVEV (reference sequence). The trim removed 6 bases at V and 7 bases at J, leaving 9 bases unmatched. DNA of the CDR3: TGTGCCAGCAGAACCAGGGGGGAAAGGAATTCACCCCTCCACTTT. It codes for CASRTRGERNSPLHF.

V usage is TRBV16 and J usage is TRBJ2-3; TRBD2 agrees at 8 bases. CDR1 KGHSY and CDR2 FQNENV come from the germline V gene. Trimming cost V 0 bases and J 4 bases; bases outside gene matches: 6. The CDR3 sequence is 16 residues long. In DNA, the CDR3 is TGTGCCAGCAGCCAATCGCCAGCGGGAGATTCAGATACGCAGTATTTT. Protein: CASSQSPAGDSDTQYF.

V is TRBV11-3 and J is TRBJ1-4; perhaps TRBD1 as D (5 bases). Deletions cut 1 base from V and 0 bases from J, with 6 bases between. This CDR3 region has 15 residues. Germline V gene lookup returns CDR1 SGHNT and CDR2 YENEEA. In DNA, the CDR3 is TGTGCCAGCAGCTTAGGACAGTCAACTAATGAAAAACTGTTTTTT. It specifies CASSLGQSTNEKLFF.

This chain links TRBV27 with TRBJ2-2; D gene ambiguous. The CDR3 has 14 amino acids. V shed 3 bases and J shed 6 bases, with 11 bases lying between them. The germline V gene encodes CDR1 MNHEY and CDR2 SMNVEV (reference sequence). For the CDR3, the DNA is TGTGCCAGCAGTTTTGGAGTTAACGCCGGGGAGCTGTTTTTT. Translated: CASSFGVNAGELFF.

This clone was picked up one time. CDR3 sequence reads: CASSIPQGEQYF. As DNA, the CDR3 is TGTGCCAGTAGTATTCCCCAGGGCGAGCAGTACTTC. The gene calls are TRBV19 and TRBJ2-7, with D possibly TRBD1 on 5 matching bases. Germline CDR1 reads LNHDA; CDR2 reads SQIVND (reference sequence). The CDR3 has 12 amino acids. V lost 3 bases and J lost 6, with 9 bases in between.

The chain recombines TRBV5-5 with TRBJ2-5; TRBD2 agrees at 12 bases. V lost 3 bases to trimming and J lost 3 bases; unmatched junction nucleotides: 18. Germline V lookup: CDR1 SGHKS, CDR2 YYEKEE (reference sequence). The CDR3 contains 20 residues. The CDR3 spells CASSYQVPGTSGREEETQYF. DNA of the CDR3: TGTGCCAGCAGCTACCAGGTTCCGGGGACTAGCGGGCGAGAAGAAGAGACCCAGTACTTC.

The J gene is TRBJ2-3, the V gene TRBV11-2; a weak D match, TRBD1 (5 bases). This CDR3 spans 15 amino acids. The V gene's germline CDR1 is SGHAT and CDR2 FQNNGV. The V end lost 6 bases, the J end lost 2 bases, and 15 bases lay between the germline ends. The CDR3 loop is CASRLRETTTDTQYF. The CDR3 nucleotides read TGTGCCAGCAGGCTCAGGGAAACCACCACAGATACGCAGTATTTT.

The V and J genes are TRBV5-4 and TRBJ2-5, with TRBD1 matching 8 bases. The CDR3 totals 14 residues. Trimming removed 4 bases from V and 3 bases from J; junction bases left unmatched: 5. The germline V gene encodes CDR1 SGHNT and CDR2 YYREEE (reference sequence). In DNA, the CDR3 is TGTGCCAGCAGCACCCGGACAGGGAAAGAGACCCAGTACTTC. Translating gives CASSTRTGKETQYF. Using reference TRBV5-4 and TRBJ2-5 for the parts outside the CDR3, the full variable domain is ETGVTQSPTHLIKTRGQQVTLRCSSQSGHNTVSWYQQALGQGPQFIFQYYREEENGRGNFPPRFSGLQFPNYSSELNVNALELDDSALYLCASSTRTGKETQYFGPGTRLLVL.

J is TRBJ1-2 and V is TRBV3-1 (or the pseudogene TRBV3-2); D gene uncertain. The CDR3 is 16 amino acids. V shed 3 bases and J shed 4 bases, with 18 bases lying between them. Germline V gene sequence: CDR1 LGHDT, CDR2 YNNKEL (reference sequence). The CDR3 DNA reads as TGTGCCAGCAGCCATACACTCCTAGGCGGTGGCTATGGCTACACCTTC. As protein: CASSHTLLGGGYGYTF.

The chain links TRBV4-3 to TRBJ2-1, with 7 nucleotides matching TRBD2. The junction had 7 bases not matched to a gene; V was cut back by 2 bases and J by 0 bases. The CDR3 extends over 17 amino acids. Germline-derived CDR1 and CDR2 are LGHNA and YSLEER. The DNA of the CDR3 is TGCGCCAGCAGCCAACAAACTAGCGTCAGCTCCTACAATGAGCAGTTCTTC. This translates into CASSQQTSVSSYNEQFF.

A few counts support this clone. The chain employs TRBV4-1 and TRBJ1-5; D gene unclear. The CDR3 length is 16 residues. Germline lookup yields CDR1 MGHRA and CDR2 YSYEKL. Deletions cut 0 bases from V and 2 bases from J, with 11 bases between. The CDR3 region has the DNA TGCGCCAGCAGCCAAGACGGCGGATTGGGCAATCAGCCCCAGCATTTT. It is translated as CASSQDGGLGNQPQHF.

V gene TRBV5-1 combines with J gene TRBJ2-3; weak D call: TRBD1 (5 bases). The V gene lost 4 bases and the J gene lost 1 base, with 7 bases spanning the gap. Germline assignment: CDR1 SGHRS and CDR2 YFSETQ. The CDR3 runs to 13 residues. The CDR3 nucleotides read TGCGCCAGCAGCCCGACAGGCACAGATACGCAGTATTTT. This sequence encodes CASSPTGTDTQYF. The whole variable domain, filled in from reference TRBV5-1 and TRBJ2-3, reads KAGVTQTPRYLIKTRGQQVTLSCSPISGHRSVSWYQQTPGQGLQFLFEYFSETQRNKGNFPGRFSGRQFSNSRSEMNVSTLELGDSALYLCASSPTGTDTQYFGPGTRLTVL.

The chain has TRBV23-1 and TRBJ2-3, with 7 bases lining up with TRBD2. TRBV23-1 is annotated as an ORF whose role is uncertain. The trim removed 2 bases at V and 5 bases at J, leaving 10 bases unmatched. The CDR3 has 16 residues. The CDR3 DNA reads TGCGCCAGCAGTCAAAAAACTAGCCCGGGAGGAGATACGCAGTATTTT. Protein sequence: CASSQKTSPGGDTQYF.

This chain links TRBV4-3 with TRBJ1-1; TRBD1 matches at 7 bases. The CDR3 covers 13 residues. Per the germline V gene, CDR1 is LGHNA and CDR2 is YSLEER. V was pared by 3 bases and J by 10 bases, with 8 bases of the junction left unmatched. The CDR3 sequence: CASSHKDRPIAFF. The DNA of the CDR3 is TGCGCCAGCAGCCACAAGGACAGGCCCATAGCTTTCTTT.

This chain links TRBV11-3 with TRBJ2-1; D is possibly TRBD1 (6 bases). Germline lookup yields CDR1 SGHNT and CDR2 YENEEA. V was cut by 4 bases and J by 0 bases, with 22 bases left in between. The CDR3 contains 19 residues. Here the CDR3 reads CASSSREGRGFRSYNEQFF. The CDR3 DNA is TGTGCCAGCAGCTCCAGAGAGGGTAGGGGGTTTCGCTCCTACAATGAGCAGTTCTTC.

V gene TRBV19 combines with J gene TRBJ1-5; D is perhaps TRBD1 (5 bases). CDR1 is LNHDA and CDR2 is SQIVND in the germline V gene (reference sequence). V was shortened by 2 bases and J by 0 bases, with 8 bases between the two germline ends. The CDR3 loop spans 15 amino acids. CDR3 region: CASSIQGLSNQPQHF. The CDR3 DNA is TGTGCCAGTAGTATACAGGGTCTTAGCAATCAGCCCCAGCATTTT. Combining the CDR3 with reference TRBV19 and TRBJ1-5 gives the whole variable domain DGGITQSPKYLFRKEGQNVTLSCEQNLNHDAMYWYRQDPGQGLRLIYYSQIVNDFQKGDIAEGYSVSREKKESFPLTVTSAQKNPTAFYLCASSIQGLSNQPQHFGDGTRLSIL.

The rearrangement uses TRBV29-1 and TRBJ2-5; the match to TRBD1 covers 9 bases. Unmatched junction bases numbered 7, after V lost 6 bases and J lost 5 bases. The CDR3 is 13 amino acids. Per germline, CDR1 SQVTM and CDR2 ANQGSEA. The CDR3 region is CSVPDRGGETQYF. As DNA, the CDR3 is TGCAGCGTACCGGACAGGGGAGGGGAGACCCAGTACTTC.

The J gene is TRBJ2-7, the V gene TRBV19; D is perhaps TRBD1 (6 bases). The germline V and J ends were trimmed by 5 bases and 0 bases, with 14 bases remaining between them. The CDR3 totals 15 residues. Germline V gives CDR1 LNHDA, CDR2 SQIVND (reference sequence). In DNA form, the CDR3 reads TGTGCCAGTAGTCCGTCGACAGGCCGCTCCTACGAGCAGTACTTC. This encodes CASSPSTGRSYEQYF.